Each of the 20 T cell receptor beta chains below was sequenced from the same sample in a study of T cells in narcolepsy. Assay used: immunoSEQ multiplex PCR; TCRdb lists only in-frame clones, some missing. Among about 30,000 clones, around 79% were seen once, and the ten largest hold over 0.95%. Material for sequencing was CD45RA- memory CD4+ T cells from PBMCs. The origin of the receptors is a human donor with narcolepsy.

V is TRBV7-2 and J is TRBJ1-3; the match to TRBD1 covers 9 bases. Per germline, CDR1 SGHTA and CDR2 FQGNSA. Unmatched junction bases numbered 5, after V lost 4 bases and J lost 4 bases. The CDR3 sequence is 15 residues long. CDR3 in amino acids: CASSSPTGGGNTIYF. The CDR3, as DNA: TGTGCCAGCAGCTCTCCTACAGGGGGCGGAAACACCATATATTTT.

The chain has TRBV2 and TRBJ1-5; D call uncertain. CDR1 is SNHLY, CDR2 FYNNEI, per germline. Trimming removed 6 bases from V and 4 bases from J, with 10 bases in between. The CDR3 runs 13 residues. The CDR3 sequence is CASSPYRNQPQHF. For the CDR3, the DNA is TGTGCCAGCAGCCCCTACAGAAATCAGCCCCAGCATTTT.

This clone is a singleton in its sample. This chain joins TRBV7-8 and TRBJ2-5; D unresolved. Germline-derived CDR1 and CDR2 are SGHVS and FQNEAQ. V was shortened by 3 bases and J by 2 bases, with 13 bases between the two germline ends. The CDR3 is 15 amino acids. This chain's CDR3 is CASSFRPVPQETQYF. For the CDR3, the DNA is TGTGCCAGCAGCTTCCGCCCGGTACCACAAGAGACCCAGTACTTC.

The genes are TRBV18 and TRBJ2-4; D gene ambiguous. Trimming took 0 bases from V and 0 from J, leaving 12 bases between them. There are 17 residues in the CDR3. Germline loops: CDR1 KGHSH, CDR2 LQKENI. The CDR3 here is CASSPPGTNLAKNIQYF. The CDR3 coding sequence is TGTGCCAGCTCACCACCCGGCACGAACTTAGCCAAAAACATTCAGTACTTC.

The CDR3 DNA sequence: TGTGCCAGCAGTACCCCCAATTCACCCCTCCACTTT. Translation gives CASSTPNSPLHF. The rearrangement joins TRBV9 to TRBJ1-6; no clear D. Germline assignment: CDR1 SGDLS and CDR2 YYNGEE. Trimming cost V 5 bases and J 7 bases, with 7 bases left between them. The CDR3 runs to 12 residues. Full variable domain (missing parts from reference TRBV9 and TRBJ1-6): DSGVTQTPKHLITATGQRVTLRCSPRSGDLSVYWYQQSLDQGLQFLIQYYNGEERAKGNILERFSAQQFPDLHSELNLSSLELGDSALYFCASSTPNSPLHFGNGTRLTVT.

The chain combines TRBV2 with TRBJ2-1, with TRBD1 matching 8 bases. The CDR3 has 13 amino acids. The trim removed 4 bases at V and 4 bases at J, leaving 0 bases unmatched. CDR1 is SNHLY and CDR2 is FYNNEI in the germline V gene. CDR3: CASSGTGYNEQFF. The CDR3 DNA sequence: TGTGCCAGCAGTGGGACAGGGTACAATGAGCAGTTCTTC.

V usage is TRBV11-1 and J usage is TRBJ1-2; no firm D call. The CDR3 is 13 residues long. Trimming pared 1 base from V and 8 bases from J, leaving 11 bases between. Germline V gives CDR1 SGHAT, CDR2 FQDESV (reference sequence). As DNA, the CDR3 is TGTGCCAGCAGCTTAGGTAACAGTCGAGGCTACACCTTC. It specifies CASSLGNSRGYTF.

CDR3 sequence (DNA): TGTGCCAGCAGCCCATCCCTCGGGGATCGTGGAGATACGCAGTATTTT. It translates to CASSPSLGDRGDTQYF. The chain employs TRBV9 and TRBJ2-3; a weak D match, TRBD2 (5 bases). Trimming shortened V by 4 bases and J by 5 bases, and 20 bases separated the two germline ends. Germline V gene lookup returns CDR1 SGDLS and CDR2 YYNGEE. CDR3 length: 16 amino acids.

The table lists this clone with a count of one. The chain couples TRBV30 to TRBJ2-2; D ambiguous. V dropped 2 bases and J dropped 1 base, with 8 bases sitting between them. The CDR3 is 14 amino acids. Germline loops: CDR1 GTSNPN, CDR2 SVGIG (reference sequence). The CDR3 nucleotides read TGTGCCTGGAGTCCCGACAAGAACACCGGGGAGCTGTTTTTT. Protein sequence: CAWSPDKNTGELFF.

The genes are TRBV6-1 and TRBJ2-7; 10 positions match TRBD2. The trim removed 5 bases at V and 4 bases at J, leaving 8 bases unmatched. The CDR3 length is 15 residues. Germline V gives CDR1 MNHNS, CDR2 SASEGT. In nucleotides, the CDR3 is TGTGCCAGCAGTCCCAGGAGCGGGAGGGCTTACGAGCAGTACTTC. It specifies CASSPRSGRAYEQYF.

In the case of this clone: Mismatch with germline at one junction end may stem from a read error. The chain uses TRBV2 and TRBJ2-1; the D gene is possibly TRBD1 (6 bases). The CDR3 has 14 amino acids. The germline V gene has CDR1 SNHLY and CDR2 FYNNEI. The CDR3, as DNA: TGTGCCAGCGGTGAGAGACAGGTAACAAATGAGCAGTTCTTC. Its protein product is CASGERQVTNEQFF.

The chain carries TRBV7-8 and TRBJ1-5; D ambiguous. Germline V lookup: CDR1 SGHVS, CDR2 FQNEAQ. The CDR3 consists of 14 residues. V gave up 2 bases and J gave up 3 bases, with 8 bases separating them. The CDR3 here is CASSLRGHNQPQHF. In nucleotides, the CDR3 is TGTGCCAGCAGCTTACGAGGCCACAATCAGCCCCAGCATTTT.

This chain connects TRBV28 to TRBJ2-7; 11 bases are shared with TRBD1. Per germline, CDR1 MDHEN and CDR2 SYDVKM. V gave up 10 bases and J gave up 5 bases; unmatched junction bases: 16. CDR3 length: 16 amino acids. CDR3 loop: CATTRDRGGKSHEQYF. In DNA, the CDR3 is TGTGCCACCACCCGGGACAGGGGGGGTAAGTCGCACGAGCAGTACTTC.

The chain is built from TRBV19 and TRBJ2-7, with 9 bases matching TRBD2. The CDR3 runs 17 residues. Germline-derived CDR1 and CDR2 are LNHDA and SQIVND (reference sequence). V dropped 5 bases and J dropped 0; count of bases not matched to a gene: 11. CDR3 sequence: CASSQAGGYSSSYEQYF. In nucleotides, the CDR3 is TGTGCCAGTAGTCAAGCGGGAGGCTACTCGAGCTCCTACGAGCAGTACTTC.

CDR3 nucleotide sequence: TGCGCCAGCAGCTTTAGCGGGAGGGCCGAAGGGGAGCTGTTTTTT. Encoded protein: CASSFSGRAEGELFF. The rearrangement uses TRBV5-1 and TRBJ2-2; 11 positions match TRBD2. In germline, CDR1 is SGHRS, CDR2 YFSETQ. The CDR3 covers 15 residues. J was trimmed by 8 bases and V by 2 bases; bases with no gene match: 5.

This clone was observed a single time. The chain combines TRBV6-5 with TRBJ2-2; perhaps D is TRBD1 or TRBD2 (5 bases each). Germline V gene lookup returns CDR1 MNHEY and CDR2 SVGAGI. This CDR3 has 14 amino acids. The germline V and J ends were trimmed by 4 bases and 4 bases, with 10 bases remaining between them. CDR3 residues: CASSSGDRTGELFF. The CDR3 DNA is TGTGCCAGCAGTTCCGGGGACCGCACCGGGGAGCTGTTTTTT.

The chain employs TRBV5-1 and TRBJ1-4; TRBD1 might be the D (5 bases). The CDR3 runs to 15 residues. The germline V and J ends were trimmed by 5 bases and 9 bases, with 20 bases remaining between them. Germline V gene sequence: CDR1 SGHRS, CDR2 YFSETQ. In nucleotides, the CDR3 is TGCGCCAGCAGAGCCAGGGAGAGCGGAAATCAAAAACTGTTTTTT. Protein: CASRARESGNQKLFF.

The CDR3 loop reads CASSLQGDQPQHF. The CDR3 coding sequence is TGTGCCAGCAGTCTGCAGGGAGATCAGCCCCAGCATTTT. The chain links TRBV6-1 to TRBJ1-5; tentatively, D is TRBD1 (5 bases). Germline values: CDR1 MNHNS, CDR2 SASEGT. Trimming left V 5 bases short and J 5 bases short, with 10 bases between. The length of the CDR3 is 13 residues.

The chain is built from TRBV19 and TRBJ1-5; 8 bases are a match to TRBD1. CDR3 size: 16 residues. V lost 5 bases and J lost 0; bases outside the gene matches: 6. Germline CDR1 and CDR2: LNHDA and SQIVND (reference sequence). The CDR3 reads CASSPRQGNSNQPQHF. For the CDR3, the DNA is TGTGCCAGTAGTCCCCGACAGGGGAATAGCAATCAGCCCCAGCATTTT. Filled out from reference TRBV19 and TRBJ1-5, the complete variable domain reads DGGITQSPKYLFRKEGQNVTLSCEQNLNHDAMYWYRQDPGQGLRLIYYSQIVNDFQKGDIAEGYSVSREKKESFPLTVTSAQKNPTAFYLCASSPRQGNSNQPQHFGDGTRLSIL.

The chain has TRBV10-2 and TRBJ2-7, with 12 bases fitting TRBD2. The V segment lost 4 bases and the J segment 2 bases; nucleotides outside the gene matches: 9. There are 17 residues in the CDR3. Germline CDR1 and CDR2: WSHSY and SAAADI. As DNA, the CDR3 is TGCGCCAGCAGTGGGACGACCGGGACTAGCGGGCCCTACGAGCAGTACTTC. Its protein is CASSGTTGTSGPYEQYF.